This T cell receptor beta chain is drawn from a study of cytomegalovirus exposure and HLA in healthy donors. Overall study context: Within an early data release were tens of millions of unique TCRs drawn from HLA-typed donors. The study, taken as a whole, reports: Many donors shared some public TCRs, even though most TCR sequences were rare. Presence/absence analyses rested on an assumption that sequencing depth was roughly uniform across donors. A later analysis found TCR association rates differed by HLA locus, highest for DRB1 and lowest for HLA-C.

This clone was seen more than once but under ten times. What it recognizes is unknown. PCR was performed using 60 Vbeta and 13 Jbeta primers. Repertoires were generated with immunoSEQ multiplex PCR, while TCRdb's copy carries only in-frame clones and drops some. Among 160,000 or so clones listed, over 60% were seen once. This clonotype was obtained from a woman in her 40s in good health and CMV-seronegative. Sample: PBMCs.

The CDR3 loop is CASSLYLQGEQYF. CDR3 nucleotide sequence: TGTGCCAGCAGCTTATATCTCCAGGGCGAGCAGTACTTC. V usage is TRBV7-2 and J usage is TRBJ2-7; perhaps TRBD1 as D (5 bases). Germline V lookup: CDR1 SGHTA, CDR2 FQGNSA. V was clipped by 2 bases and J by 6 bases, with 11 bases between them. This CDR3 is 13 amino acids long.